One sample yielded the 14 T cell receptor beta chains listed below, sequenced in a study of T cell responses to AZD1222 COVID-19 vaccine. Assay: immunoSEQ multiplex PCR; the TCRdb copy retains only in-frame clones and omits some. The sample yields about 130,000 clones, around 91% seen once. This material consisted of peripheral blood, taken on day 0 of MenACWY control vaccination. The receptors derive from an adult in good health.

In nucleotides, the CDR3 is TGTGCCAGCTCACCACCCGGGAGGGCCCTAGTTGACGAGCAGTTCTTC. Translating gives CASSPPGRALVDEQFF. This rearrangement joins TRBV18 to TRBJ2-1; 8 positions match TRBD2. The CDR3 runs 16 residues. Germline CDR1 is KGHSH and CDR2 is LQKENI. V gave up 0 bases and J gave up 10 bases; unmatched junction bases: 11.

Here the CDR3 reads CAISASGGAGQPQHF. DNA of the CDR3: TGTGCCATCAGTGCTTCCGGGGGCGCAGGGCAGCCCCAGCATTTT. This chain uses TRBV10-3 with TRBJ1-5, with D perhaps matching TRBD1 (6 bases). V was cut by 4 bases and J by 7 bases, with 17 bases left in between. This CDR3 has 15 residues. Germline values: CDR1 ENHRY, CDR2 SYGVKD.

The CDR3 loop reads CATSDLTSSSYNEQFF. The CDR3 DNA reads TGTGCCACCAGTGATCTGACTTCAAGCTCCTACAATGAGCAGTTCTTC. The chain carries TRBV24-1 and TRBJ2-1; D is unclear. The CDR3 spans 16 residues. V shed 3 bases and J shed 0 bases, with 11 bases lying between them. Germline CDR1 and CDR2: KGHDR and SFDVKD.

This clone has only a few counts. The CDR3 spells CASSFGTGLDEQYF. The CDR3 DNA reads TGCGCCAGCAGCTTCGGGACAGGTTTAGACGAGCAGTACTTC. V usage is TRBV5-1 and J usage is TRBJ2-7, with 8 bases aligning to TRBD1. CDR1 is SGHRS, CDR2 YFSETQ, per germline. This CDR3 has 14 amino acids. V lost 2 bases and J lost 5; bases outside the gene matches: 6.

The chain is built from TRBV5-8 and TRBJ2-3, with TRBD1 identical over 7 bases. Per the germline V gene, CDR1 is SGHTS and CDR2 is YDEGEE. The CDR3 runs to 18 residues. With 1 base clipped from V and 9 bases from J, the junction kept 20 bases outside the gene matches. CDR3 nucleotide sequence: TGTGCCAGCAGCTTGTCTTTAGTCAGACAGGGTAAGGTCAGGACGCAGTATTTT. It yields the protein CASSLSLVRQGKVRTQYF.

J is TRBJ2-1 and V is TRBV2; TRBD2 is a possible D gene (6 bases). The germline V gene has CDR1 SNHLY and CDR2 FYNNEI. The CDR3 runs 15 residues. V was shortened by 6 bases and J by 5 bases, with 17 bases between the two germline ends. CDR3 amino acids: CASSDPISGDNEQFF. Here the CDR3 DNA reads TGTGCCAGCAGCGACCCGATTAGCGGAGACAATGAGCAGTTCTTC.

The V call is TRBV2, the J call TRBJ2-3, with D perhaps TRBD1 (5 bases). Germline CDR1 and CDR2: SNHLY and FYNNEI. The CDR3 extends over 15 amino acids. V lost 7 bases, J lost 5 bases, and 19 bases lay in between. CDR3 nucleotides: TGTGCCAGCACCGTGGGTCGACAGACGGGAGATACGCAGTATTTT. Translated: CASTVGRQTGDTQYF.

V and J are TRBV28 and TRBJ1-1; 7 bases fit TRBD1. V shed 5 bases and J 7 bases; nucleotides not matched to a gene: 10. The CDR3 contains 14 residues. Germline lookup yields CDR1 MDHEN and CDR2 SYDVKM. CDR3 amino acids: CASSPSTGLFEAFF. The CDR3 bases are TGTGCCAGCAGTCCCTCGACAGGGTTGTTTGAAGCTTTCTTT.

The chain uses TRBV2 and TRBJ2-3; 8 bases agree with TRBD1. V trimming: 7 bases; J trimming: 2 bases; junction bases outside the gene matches: 8. CDR1 and CDR2 from the germline V gene are SNHLY and FYNNEI. The CDR3 covers 15 residues. The CDR3 DNA sequence: TGTGCCAGCAAACGACAGGGGTCTCTCACAGATACGCAGTATTTT. Translated: CASKRQGSLTDTQYF.

The chain uses TRBV18 and TRBJ2-1; 7 bases fit TRBD2. V trimming: 3 bases; J trimming: 8 bases; junction bases outside the gene matches: 1. Germline loops: CDR1 KGHSH, CDR2 LQKENI. The CDR3 sequence is 12 residues long. The CDR3, as DNA: TGTGCCAGCTCACCGACTAGCCATGAGCAGTTCTTC. Translating gives CASSPTSHEQFF.

The chain recombines TRBV6-2 or TRBV6-3 with TRBJ2-5; D gene ambiguous. The V gene's germline CDR1 is MNHEY and CDR2 SVGEGT. The CDR3 is 14 residues long. With 2 bases removed from V and 1 base from J, the gap between germline ends came to 8 bases. CDR3 sequence reads: CASSYPDPQETQYF. The CDR3 nucleotides are TGTGCCAGCAGTTACCCGGACCCCCAAGAGACCCAGTACTTC.

This clone was observed many times. The chain uses TRBV27 and TRBJ1-2; possible D gene TRBD1, 5 bases. The CDR3 has 13 amino acids. V gave up 6 bases and J gave up 5 bases, with 13 bases separating them. The germline gives CDR1 MNHEY, CDR2 SMNVEV (reference sequence). The CDR3 DNA follows: TGTGCCAGCAGCTCCCCGGGGGGGTATGGCTACACCTTC. Translating it yields CASSSPGGYGYTF.

This clone was observed a single time. V usage is TRBV11-3 and J usage is TRBJ2-2; the D gene is possibly TRBD2 (6 bases). The CDR3 contains 16 residues. In germline, CDR1 is SGHNT, CDR2 YENEEA. V was shortened by 4 bases and J by 5 bases, with 17 bases between the two germline ends. The CDR3 here is CASSSSGTLGTGELFF. The DNA of the CDR3 is TGTGCCAGCAGCTCCAGTGGGACTCTAGGTACCGGGGAGCTGTTTTTT. Using reference TRBV11-3 and TRBJ2-2 for the parts outside the CDR3, the full variable domain is EAGVVQSPRYKIIEKKQPVAFWCNPISGHNTLYWYLQNLGQGPELLIRYENEEAVDDSQLPKDRFSAERLKGVDSTLKIQPAELGDSAVYLCASSSSGTLGTGELFFGEGSRLTVL.

This clone was seen once. The V gene is TRBV5-8, the J gene TRBJ1-5, with D perhaps TRBD1 (6 bases). Germline loops: CDR1 SGHTS, CDR2 YDEGEE. This CDR3 has 18 residues. V dropped 1 base and J dropped 5 bases, with 22 bases sitting between them. The CDR3 loop is CASSLSVELQGLYQPQHF. The CDR3 region has the DNA TGTGCCAGCAGCTTGTCTGTGGAGTTACAGGGACTCTATCAGCCCCAGCATTTT.